This paragraph covers one T cell receptor beta chain sequence. The entry originates in a study of PD-1 blockade in classical Hodgkin lymphoma. After autologous stem cell transplantation all patients relapsed, and prior brentuximab vedotin exposure differed between cohorts. The data were produced by immunoSEQ multiplex PCR, yet TCRdb's version contains in-frame clones alone and is incomplete. The table includes around 26,000 clones, 70% to 80% detected once. Germline V CDR1 and CDR2: MDHEN, SYDVKM. The CDR3 sequence is 12 residues long. Trimming removed 6 bases from V and 4 bases from J, with 9 bases in between.

Sequencing used peripheral blood mononuclear cells (PBMCs), obtained before the second cycle of nivolumab. The receptor was derived from a human donor with classical Hodgkin lymphoma. The chain uses TRBV28 and TRBJ1-2; weak D call: TRBD1 (6 bases). The CDR3 protein is CASSLRGYGYTF. The CDR3 DNA reads as TGTGCCAGCAGCCTCAGGGGCTATGGCTACACCTTC.